This TCR beta chain was identified during a study of CD8+CD57+ T cells in acquired aplastic anemia. Study-wide background: Sorted CD4+ and CD8+ cells yielded DNA averaging approximately 3.5 ug. CD4+ reads averaged about 9.9 million in healthy donors. Findings and limits, study-wide: Controls did not differ significantly from patients in CD8+ Simpson's diversity. A set of more than 25 CD8+ CDR3 sequences was shared between patients and controls, and these sequences appeared highly expressed in patients.

The use of genomic DNA as template underpinned the TCR beta VDJ and CDR3 profiling. MiXCR, applied by TCRdb to the reads, yields one record per CDR3 protein. The sample comprises some 220,000 distinct CDR3 sequences, 30% to 40% of which are singletons, and 1% to 1.3% rests with the top ten. V dropped 3 bases and J dropped 8 bases, with 15 bases sitting between them. CDR3 length: 13 residues. CDR1 DFQATT and CDR2 SNEGSKA come from the germline V gene (reference sequence). As for this clonotype: The antigen is undetermined.

Sequences were obtained from sorted CD4+, CD8+, or CD8+CD57+ T cells (not recorded which) from PBMCs. The chain carries TRBV20-1 and TRBJ2-3; tentatively, D is TRBD2 (6 bases). This TCR came from a human donor in good health, serving as a control. CDR3: CSASGGTAGTQYF. CDR3 in DNA: TGCAGTGCTAGCGGCGGGACGGCAGGTACGCAGTATTTT.